This TCR beta chain was captured in a study of blood T cell repertoires in COVID-19. Study background: The analysed material was cDNA or gDNA that came from T cells, B-cell-depleted T cells, or PBMCs.

How the authors handled the data: Estimation of nucleated cell counts was performed using reference gene primer amplification. Produced via immunoSEQ multiplex PCR; TCRdb's table is partial and in-frame only. For V, J and clone size, that table is used; D and trimming come from the DNA. The data contain approximately 200,000 clones, around 85% of them singletons. The CDR3 runs to 14 residues. The germline gives CDR1 SGHRS, CDR2 YFSETQ. Trimming cost V 4 bases and J 4 bases; bases outside gene matches: 4. This clone was seen once. For recovered donors of Cohort 3, there were two negative PCRs, clearance, or symptom resolution.

The rearrangement joins TRBV5-1 to TRBJ2-7; the match to TRBD1 covers 11 bases. Source material: PBMCs or T cells enriched from blood (not recorded which). The source is a man in his forties who had recovered from COVID-19. CDR3 amino acids: CASSPGQGGYEQYF. DNA of the CDR3: TGCGCCAGCAGCCCGGGACAGGGGGGATACGAGCAGTACTTC.